This T cell receptor (beta chain) was sequenced for a study of shared clonotypes between healthy human individuals. Looked up from germline, CDR1 is MNHNS and CDR2 is SASEGT. Trimming left V 3 bases short and J 7 bases short, with 10 bases between. The CDR3 runs to 13 residues. Sequencing was performed with immunoSEQ multiplex PCR; in TCRdb, only in-frame clones are kept and a portion is missing. Here the sample spans about 340,000 clones, roughly 70% being singletons. This sequence was found in a young man in good health. The chain combines TRBV6-1 with TRBJ2-4, with D maybe TRBD1 (5 bases). The sequenced sample consisted of memory CD4+ T cells sorted from blood. Subset indicated: CD45RA-negative fraction. CDR3 nucleotides: TGTGCCAGCAGTGAGTCAGGGCTGAACATTCAGTACTTC. Translated, it gives CASSESGLNIQYF.